This is a list of T cell receptor beta chains from one sample in a study of cytomegalovirus exposure and HLA in healthy donors. TCRdb keeps only in-frame clones here, not all; method: immunoSEQ multiplex PCR. This table has 90,000 to 140,000 clones, less than 85% appearing once. The sample was PBMCs. The receptors originated from a man in his forties or fifties in good health and CMV-seropositive. CDR3s include the opening cysteine and the closing phenylalanine or tryptophan. A D gene is named only where the DNA matches it firmly. Part of the rows lack a size; the others show once, few, many or a class for expanded clones.

v_call	clone_size	j_call	cdr3_length	d_call	cdr3_aa	cdr3_nt
TRBV30	few	TRBJ2-5	14	.	CAWSPDSNKETQYF	TGTGCCTGGAGCCCCGACAGTAACAAAGAGACCCAGTACTTC
TRBV7-2	.	TRBJ1-2	14	.	CASSLMGLDYGYTF	TGTGCCAGCAGCTTAATGGGGCTGGACTATGGCTACACCTTC
TRBV9	.	TRBJ1-3	16	.	CASSDHRDGSGNTIYF	TGTGCCAGCAGCGATCACAGGGATGGGTCTGGAAACACCATATATTTT
TRBV11-3	few	TRBJ1-2	15	TRBD1	CASSLTGQGAWGYTF	TGTGCCAGCAGCTTAACGGGACAGGGGGCCTGGGGCTACACCTTC
TRBV2	few	TRBJ1-2	16	.	CASSEAGRQAAGGYTF	TGTGCCAGCAGTGAAGCGGGGAGACAGGCTGCTGGGGGCTACACCTTC
TRBV27	.	TRBJ2-7	15	TRBD1	CASSLSGQGAHEQYF	TGTGCCAGCAGTTTATCCGGACAGGGGGCCCACGAGCAGTACTTC
TRBV9	.	TRBJ1-3	13	.	CASSPGSRNTIYF	TGTGCCAGCAGCCCCGGGTCTCGAAACACCATATATTTT
TRBV15	.	TRBJ1-1	15	TRBD1	CATSRDKGTGGEAFF	TGTGCCACCAGCAGAGATAAGGGGACAGGGGGGGAAGCTTTCTTT
TRBV11-3	.	TRBJ2-4	12	.	CASSQGRDIQYF	TGTGCCAGCAGCCAAGGGCGGGACATTCAGTACTTC
TRBV4-3	.	TRBJ2-7	16	TRBD1	CASSIIDRAYDYEQYF	TGCGCCAGCAGCATAATAGACAGGGCTTACGACTACGAGCAGTACTTC
TRBV19	.	TRBJ1-5	14	.	CASSWTPSNQPQHF	TGTGCCAGTAGTTGGACTCCTAGCAATCAGCCCCAGCATTTT
TRBV12-5	.	TRBJ2-1	14	.	CASGLTIYYNEQFF	TGTGCTAGTGGTTTAACTATATACTACAATGAGCAGTTCTTC
TRBV28	.	TRBJ2-2	15	.	CASSLSSLRSGELFF	TGTGCCAGCAGTTTATCCTCTCTTCGGTCCGGGGAGCTGTTTTTT
TRBV29-1	.	TRBJ2-1	15	TRBD2	CSGRISGNAYNEQFF	TGCAGCGGACGAATTAGCGGGAACGCCTACAATGAGCAGTTCTTC
TRBV5-5	.	TRBJ2-7	15	.	CASSFDPGLTYEQYF	TGTGCCAGCAGCTTTGACCCGGGACTCACCTACGAGCAGTACTTC
TRBV27	.	TRBJ2-7	14	TRBD1	CASSPGDRAGEQYF	TGTGCCAGCAGTCCCGGGGACAGGGCTGGGGAGCAGTACTTC
TRBV7-2	.	TRBJ2-1	18	.	CASSRGGDSAGDRDEQFF	TGTGCCAGCAGCCGGGGGGGGGACTCCGCGGGCGACAGGGATGAGCAGTTCTTC
TRBV5-1	.	TRBJ2-6	17	.	CASSLSQGNSGANGLTF	TGCGCCAGCAGCCTGTCGCAAGGGAACTCTGGGGCCAACGGCCTGACTTTC
TRBV13	few	TRBJ1-6	15	TRBD1	CASSLGGQNNSPLHF	TGTGCCAGCAGCTTAGGGGGACAGAACAATTCACCCCTCCACTTT
TRBV7-6	once	TRBJ2-2	14	TRBD1	CASSPGQGTGELFF	TGTGCCAGCAGCCCAGGACAGGGCACCGGGGAGCTGTTTTTT
TRBV5-5	.	TRBJ1-1	16	TRBD1	CASSLGGTGRNTEAFF	TGTGCCAGCAGCTTGGGCGGGACAGGCCGGAACACTGAAGCTTTCTTT
TRBV7-8	.	TRBJ2-1	12	.	CASSLYGGEQFF	TGTGCCAGCAGCTTATATGGGGGGGAGCAGTTCTTC
TRBV11-2	few	TRBJ2-1	17	TRBD1	CASSSLRGHLLYNEQFF	TGTGCCAGCAGCTCGCTCAGGGGGCATTTGCTCTACAATGAGCAGTTCTTC
TRBV10-2	few	TRBJ2-7	15	TRBD2	CASKVRDSGRYEQYF	TGCGCCAGCAAAGTGAGGGATAGCGGGAGATACGAGCAGTACTTC
TRBV28	.	TRBJ1-1	13	.	CASKRSPNTEAFF	TGTGCCAGCAAGAGGTCCCCGAACACTGAAGCTTTCTTT
TRBV4-1	.	TRBJ1-2	18	TRBD1	CASSQELGQLLKSYGYTF	TGCGCCAGCAGCCAAGAACTGGGACAGCTTCTCAAAAGCTATGGCTACACCTTC
TRBV29-1	.	TRBJ2-1	15	TRBD2	CSAARTPGGYNEQFF	TGCAGCGCCGCACGGACGCCGGGGGGTTACAATGAGCAGTTCTTC
TRBV27	.	TRBJ1-6	15	.	CASSPSGTGGSPLHF	TGTGCCAGCAGCCCTTCCGGGACGGGAGGGTCACCCCTCCACTTT
TRBV19	.	TRBJ1-1	15	.	CASSRPGLSNTEAFF	TGTGCCAGTAGTAGACCCGGGTTATCGAACACTGAAGCTTTCTTT
TRBV18	.	TRBJ1-1	14	TRBD1	CASSPGQGNTEAFF	TGTGCCAGCTCACCTGGACAGGGGAACACTGAAGCTTTCTTT
TRBV6-5	.	TRBJ2-2	12	.	CASTSNTGELFF	TGTGCCAGCACTTCGAACACCGGGGAGCTGTTTTTT
TRBV5-8	.	TRBJ2-5	18	.	CASSWGPPGQRIQETQYF	TGTGCCAGCAGCTGGGGCCCACCAGGACAGAGAATCCAAGAGACCCAGTACTTC
TRBV4-3	.	TRBJ2-4	15	TRBD1	CASSRTGDAKNSQYF	TGCGCCAGCAGCCGGACAGGGGACGCCAAAAACAGTCAGTACTTC
TRBV6-5	.	TRBJ2-7	14	TRBD1	CASSSTGGAYEQYF	TGTGCCAGCAGCTCTACAGGGGGCGCCTACGAGCAGTACTTC
TRBV7-8	.	TRBJ2-5	13	.	CASRVGVRETQYF	TGTGCCAGCAGGGTAGGGGTAAGGGAGACCCAGTACTTC
TRBV2	.	TRBJ1-5	16	TRBD1	CATRTGGVESNQPQHF	TGTGCCACGAGGACAGGGGGCGTGGAGAGCAATCAGCCCCAGCATTTT
TRBV25-1	.	TRBJ2-7	13	.	CASSEPGYYEQYF	TGTGCCAGCAGTGAACCCGGGTACTACGAGCAGTACTTC
TRBV5-5	.	TRBJ1-1	13	.	CASSLGPLAEAFF	TGTGCCAGCAGCTTGGGGCCTCTGGCTGAAGCTTTCTTT
TRBV5-4	.	TRBJ2-2	17	TRBD1	CASSLAAGQGAGGELFF	TGTGCCAGCAGCTTGGCTGCCGGACAGGGGGCGGGCGGGGAGCTGTTTTTT
TRBV9	few	TRBJ2-7	14	.	CASSAAGHAQEQYF	TGTGCCAGCAGCGCAGCGGGCCACGCACAGGAGCAGTACTTC
TRBV27	.	TRBJ2-1	15	TRBD2	CASSLRLAGGNEQFF	TGTGCCAGCAGTTTAAGACTAGCGGGGGGAAATGAGCAGTTCTTC
TRBV4-2	.	TRBJ1-3	15	TRBD1	CASSQGQGTGNTIYF	TGTGCCAGCAGCCAAGGACAGGGAACTGGAAACACCATATATTTT
TRBV11-2	.	TRBJ2-4	18	TRBD1	CASSLDSGQGTAKNIQYF	TGTGCCAGCAGCTTAGATTCGGGACAGGGGACGGCCAAAAACATTCAGTACTTC
TRBV19	.	TRBJ2-3	14	.	CASSIPDARNTQYF	TGTGCCAGTAGTATTCCCGATGCGCGGAATACGCAGTATTTT
TRBV6-5	.	TRBJ1-5	14	TRBD1	CASSQDRRSQPQHF	TGTGCCAGCAGTCAGGACAGGCGGAGTCAGCCCCAGCATTTT
TRBV5-4	.	TRBJ1-1	15	TRBD1	CASSFGTGGNTEAFF	TGTGCCAGCAGCTTTGGGACAGGGGGGAACACTGAAGCTTTCTTT